A selection of T cell receptor beta chains follows, all from one sample in a study of beta chain features in type 1 diabetes. Using immunoSEQ multiplex PCR, the repertoire was profiled, and TCRdb retains in-frame clones only, with some absent. The sample shows over 600,000 clones, 9.5% to 15% of them seen only once. The material sequenced was naive CD4+ T cells from blood. The receptors here all came from a young man with type 1 diabetes. Both conserved end residues are part of each CDR3. Each record gives: D gene, J gene, V gene, clone size, CDR3 protein, CDR3 DNA. The D gene is left open where the match is weak. Not all rows give a size; the values are once, few, many and, for expanded clones, a class.

D gene: NA
J gene: TRBJ1-3
V gene: TRBV2
clone size: NA
CDR3 protein: CASSEALGVIRDTIYF
CDR3 DNA: TGTGCCAGCAGTGAAGCGCTTGGGGTGATTAGGGACACCATATATTTT

D gene: NA
J gene: TRBJ2-7
V gene: TRBV9
clone size: NA
CDR3 protein: CASSVDSSSYEQYF
CDR3 DNA: TGTGCCAGCAGCGTCGACAGTTCCTCCTACGAGCAGTACTTC

D gene: TRBD2
J gene: TRBJ2-1
V gene: TRBV9
clone size: few
CDR3 protein: CASSVLAGGTYNEQFF
CDR3 DNA: TGTGCCAGCAGCGTACTAGCGGGGGGAACCTACAATGAGCAGTTCTTC

D gene: NA
J gene: TRBJ1-1
V gene: TRBV18
clone size: NA
CDR3 protein: CASSPRTANTEAFF
CDR3 DNA: TGTGCCAGCTCACCGAGGACGGCTAACACTGAAGCTTTCTTT

D gene: TRBD1
J gene: TRBJ1-2
V gene: TRBV9
clone size: NA
CDR3 protein: CASSAGQHNYGYTF
CDR3 DNA: TGTGCCAGCAGCGCGGGACAGCATAACTATGGCTACACCTTC

D gene: TRBD1
J gene: TRBJ2-7
V gene: TRBV13
clone size: NA
CDR3 protein: CASSWKDRYEQYF
CDR3 DNA: TGTGCCAGCAGCTGGAAGGACAGGTACGAGCAGTACTTC

D gene: TRBD1
J gene: TRBJ2-7
V gene: TRBV6-1
clone size: few
CDR3 protein: CASRKGQAPYEQYF
CDR3 DNA: TGTGCCAGCAGAAAGGGACAGGCCCCCTACGAGCAGTACTTC

D gene: NA
J gene: TRBJ1-5
V gene: TRBV7-2
clone size: NA
CDR3 protein: CASSSGRQPQHF
CDR3 DNA: TGTGCCAGCAGCTCCGGGCGTCAGCCCCAGCATTTT

D gene: TRBD2
J gene: TRBJ2-3
V gene: TRBV19
clone size: NA
CDR3 protein: CASTRGTSGGDTQYF
CDR3 DNA: TGTGCCAGTACCCGAGGGACTAGCGGGGGAGATACGCAGTATTTT

D gene: NA
J gene: TRBJ2-5
V gene: TRBV9
clone size: few
CDR3 protein: CASSVRGAIQETQYF
CDR3 DNA: TGTGCCAGCAGCGTCCGGGGGGCCATCCAAGAGACCCAGTACTTC

D gene: NA
J gene: TRBJ2-1
V gene: TRBV7-6
clone size: NA
CDR3 protein: CASSGDWSSYNEQFF
CDR3 DNA: TGTGCCAGCAGCGGGGACTGGAGCTCCTACAATGAGCAGTTCTTC

D gene: NA
J gene: TRBJ2-5
V gene: TRBV7-2
clone size: NA
CDR3 protein: CASSPQGGQETQYF
CDR3 DNA: TGTGCCAGCAGCCCACAGGGAGGGCAAGAGACCCAGTACTTC

D gene: NA
J gene: TRBJ2-5
V gene: TRBV18
clone size: NA
CDR3 protein: CASSPPALSRETQYF
CDR3 DNA: TGTGCCAGCTCACCACCGGCTCTCTCGCGGGAGACCCAGTACTTC

D gene: NA
J gene: TRBJ1-5
V gene: TRBV7-2
clone size: NA
CDR3 protein: CASSTYYRTSEAQHF
CDR3 DNA: TGTGCCAGCAGCACCTATTACAGGACCTCTGAAGCCCAGCATTTT

D gene: NA
J gene: TRBJ2-7
V gene: TRBV5-6
clone size: NA
CDR3 protein: CASSLYYEQYF
CDR3 DNA: TGTGCCAGCAGCTTATACTACGAGCAGTACTTC

D gene: NA
J gene: TRBJ2-2
V gene: TRBV30
clone size: NA
CDR3 protein: CAWSVIWDPPTGELFF
CDR3 DNA: TGTGCCTGGAGTGTAATTTGGGACCCACCCACCGGGGAGCTGTTTTTT

D gene: NA
J gene: TRBJ1-1
V gene: TRBV29-1
clone size: few
CDR3 protein: CSVGGHLNTEAFF
CDR3 DNA: TGCAGCGTTGGTGGGCACCTGAACACTGAAGCTTTCTTT

D gene: NA
J gene: TRBJ2-3
V gene: TRBV6-5
clone size: few
CDR3 protein: CASSYSQATDTQYF
CDR3 DNA: TGTGCCAGCAGTTACTCACAAGCCACAGATACGCAGTATTTT

D gene: NA
J gene: TRBJ1-4
V gene: TRBV4-3
clone size: NA
CDR3 protein: CASSPPFGGPNEKLFF
CDR3 DNA: TGCGCCAGCAGCCCCCCTTTTGGAGGTCCTAATGAAAAACTGTTTTTT

D gene: NA
J gene: TRBJ2-5
V gene: TRBV25-1
clone size: NA
CDR3 protein: CASSVFRGYQETQYF
CDR3 DNA: TGTGCCAGCAGTGTTTTTCGGGGGTACCAAGAGACCCAGTACTTC

D gene: TRBD1
J gene: TRBJ2-2
V gene: TRBV19
clone size: NA
CDR3 protein: CASSPQTGGGYTGELFF
CDR3 DNA: TGTGCCAGTAGTCCCCAGACAGGGGGTGGCTACACCGGGGAGCTGTTTTTT

D gene: NA
J gene: TRBJ1-5
V gene: TRBV27
clone size: few
CDR3 protein: CASQGSNQPQHF
CDR3 DNA: TGTGCCAGCCAGGGGAGCAATCAGCCCCAGCATTTT

D gene: TRBD1
J gene: TRBJ2-3
V gene: TRBV12-5
clone size: few
CDR3 protein: CASGLVLGTGADTQYF
CDR3 DNA: TGTGCTAGTGGTTTGGTACTGGGGACAGGGGCAGATACGCAGTATTTT

D gene: TRBD1
J gene: TRBJ1-5
V gene: TRBV19
clone size: NA
CDR3 protein: CASHQWGTVGNQPQHF
CDR3 DNA: TGTGCCAGTCATCAGTGGGGGACAGTTGGCAATCAGCCCCAGCATTTT

D gene: NA
J gene: TRBJ2-3
V gene: TRBV11-2
clone size: NA
CDR3 protein: CASSLVSTDTQYF
CDR3 DNA: TGTGCCAGCAGCCTAGTGAGCACAGATACGCAGTATTTT

D gene: TRBD2
J gene: TRBJ2-5
V gene: TRBV23-1
clone size: NA
CDR3 protein: CASSQTPQGELAGETQYF
CDR3 DNA: TGCGCCAGCAGTCAAACCCCCCAGGGGGAACTAGCGGGAGAGACCCAGTACTTC

D gene: NA
J gene: TRBJ1-5
V gene: TRBV11-2
clone size: few
CDR3 protein: CASSPDGHRPQHF
CDR3 DNA: TGTGCCAGCAGCCCAGATGGACACCGTCCCCAGCATTTT

D gene: NA
J gene: TRBJ2-6
V gene: TRBV30
clone size: few
CDR3 protein: CAWSGGLISSGANVLTF
CDR3 DNA: TGTGCCTGGAGTGGGGGACTGATAAGCTCTGGGGCCAACGTCCTGACTTTC

D gene: NA
J gene: TRBJ1-2
V gene: TRBV29-1
clone size: NA
CDR3 protein: CSGREGINYGYTF
CDR3 DNA: TGCAGCGGACGGGAGGGAATAAACTATGGCTACACCTTC

D gene: TRBD2
J gene: TRBJ2-1
V gene: TRBV19
clone size: few
CDR3 protein: CASSTTLADYNEQFF
CDR3 DNA: TGTGCCAGTAGTACGACACTAGCGGACTACAATGAGCAGTTCTTC

D gene: NA
J gene: TRBJ1-3
V gene: TRBV6-5
clone size: NA
CDR3 protein: CASRRAPSGNTIYF
CDR3 DNA: TGTGCCAGCCGCAGGGCCCCCTCTGGAAACACCATATATTTT

D gene: TRBD2
J gene: TRBJ2-1
V gene: TRBV19
clone size: NA
CDR3 protein: CASSPYGQGLAGGNEQFF
CDR3 DNA: TGTGCCAGTAGTCCGTACGGACAGGGTCTAGCGGGGGGCAATGAGCAGTTCTTC

D gene: NA
J gene: TRBJ1-2
V gene: TRBV4-1
clone size: few
CDR3 protein: CASSQVRGVGSYGYTF
CDR3 DNA: TGCGCCAGCAGCCAAGTCCGTGGGGTGGGCAGCTATGGCTACACCTTC